This TCR beta chain was found in a study of blood T cell repertoires in COVID-19. In the authors' methods: Using reference gene primer amplification, nucleated cell counts were estimated. The data were produced by immunoSEQ multiplex PCR, yet TCRdb's version contains in-frame clones alone and is incomplete. V, J and clone size are those of that table, while D and trimming were read from the DNA. The table records about 140,000 clones, about three quarters of them present only once. Per germline, CDR1 SNHLY and CDR2 FYNNEI. J lost 1 base, V lost 5 bases, and 2 bases had no gene match. The CDR3 length is 14 residues.

The specimen was peripheral blood. This chain links TRBV2 with TRBJ2-5; 9 bases match TRBD2. The sequence came from a woman between 45 and 65 years old with active or convalescent COVID-19. The CDR3 sequence is CASSRLAVQETQYF. Written as DNA, the CDR3 is TGTGCCAGCAGTCGACTAGCGGTCCAAGAGACCCAGTACTTC.